The present TCR beta chain was sequenced within a study of coeliac disease. Background on the study: Coeliac patients had active, refractory type I, or gluten-free-diet-controlled disease.

Concerning this clone itself: Antigen unknown.

Study results and limitations: Most TRB amino acid sequences occurred in only one sample. Intraepithelial and lamina propria fractions were not highly pure.

Using immunoSEQ multiplex PCR, the repertoire was profiled, and TCRdb retains in-frame clones only, with some absent. The table includes some 8,700 clones, around three fifths detected once. The sequence came from a woman in her fifties or sixties with celiac disease. The sequencing input was intraepithelial lymphocytes from the gut.

Written as DNA, the CDR3 is TGTGCCAGCAGCCTACCTCCGGGACAGGAGTTGTACTTC. Protein product: CASSLPPGQELYF. The chain links TRBV13 to TRBJ2-7; 8 nucleotides line up with TRBD1. V dropped 5 bases and J dropped 12; count of bases not matched to a gene: 12. There are 13 residues in the CDR3. The germline CDR1 and CDR2 sequences are PRHDT and FYEKMQ (reference sequence).